The T cell receptor (beta chain) described here comes from a study of spatial heterogeneity in lung cancer. TCRdb re-called the 5' RACE reads with MiXCR, one entry per CDR3 protein. The sample has some 83,000 distinct CDR3 sequences; about 20% are singletons. Documented time point: sample taken at primary tumor resection. Whole RNA obtained from tumor, nontumor lung or frozen PBMC underwent sequencing without sorting. Some 72 TRACERx patients with early, untreated non-small cell lung cancer donated samples. The CDR3 is 13 amino acids. The ends were cut back, 0 bases at V and 1 base at J, with 4 bases in the middle. Germline V gene data show CDR1 as SGDLS and CDR2 as YYNGEE.

The receptor comes from a male donor with early-stage non-small cell lung cancer. Sample: PBMCs, taken at surgery. V is TRBV9 and J is TRBJ1-1, with D unresolved. The CDR3 loop reads CASSVDANTEAFF. In DNA form, the CDR3 reads TGTGCCAGCAGCGTAGATGCGAACACTGAAGCTTTCTTT.